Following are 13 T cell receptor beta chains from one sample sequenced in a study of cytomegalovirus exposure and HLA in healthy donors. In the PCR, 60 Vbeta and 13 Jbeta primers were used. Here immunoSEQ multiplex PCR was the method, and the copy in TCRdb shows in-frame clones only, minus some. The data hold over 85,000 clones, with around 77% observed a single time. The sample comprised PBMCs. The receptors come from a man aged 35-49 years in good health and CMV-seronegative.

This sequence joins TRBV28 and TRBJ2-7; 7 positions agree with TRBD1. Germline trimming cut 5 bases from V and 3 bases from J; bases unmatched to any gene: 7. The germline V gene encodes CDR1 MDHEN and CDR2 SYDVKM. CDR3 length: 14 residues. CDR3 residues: CASSPGTALYEQYF. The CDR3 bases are TGTGCCAGCAGTCCCGGGACAGCCCTCTACGAGCAGTACTTC.

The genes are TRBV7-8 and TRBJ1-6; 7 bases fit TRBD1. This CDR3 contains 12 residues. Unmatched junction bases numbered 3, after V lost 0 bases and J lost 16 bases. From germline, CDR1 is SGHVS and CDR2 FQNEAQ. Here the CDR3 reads CASSLAAGGLHF. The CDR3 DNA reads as TGTGCCAGCAGCTTAGCGGCAGGGGGGCTCCACTTT.

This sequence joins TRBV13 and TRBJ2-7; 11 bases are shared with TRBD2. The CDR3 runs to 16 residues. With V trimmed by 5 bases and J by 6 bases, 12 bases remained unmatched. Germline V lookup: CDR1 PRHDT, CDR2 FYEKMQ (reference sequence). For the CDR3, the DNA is TGTGCCAGCAGCCGAGGGGGTCTAGCGGGAGGCAGCGAGCAGTACTTC. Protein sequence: CASSRGGLAGGSEQYF.

CDR3 residues: CASRYYPTEAFF. The CDR3 DNA sequence: TGTGCCAGCAGATACTACCCCACTGAAGCTTTCTTT. V gene TRBV2 combines with J gene TRBJ1-1; unclear D gene. The V gene's germline CDR1 is SNHLY and CDR2 FYNNEI. This CDR3 is built from 12 residues. With 6 bases removed from V and 4 bases from J, the gap between germline ends came to 9 bases.

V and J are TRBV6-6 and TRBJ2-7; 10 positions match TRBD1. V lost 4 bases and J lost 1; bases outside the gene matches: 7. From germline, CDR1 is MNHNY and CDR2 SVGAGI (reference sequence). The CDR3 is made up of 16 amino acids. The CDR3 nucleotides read TGTGCCAGCAGTTCCAATCCGGGACAGGGGTCCTACGAGCAGTACTTC. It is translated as CASSSNPGQGSYEQYF.

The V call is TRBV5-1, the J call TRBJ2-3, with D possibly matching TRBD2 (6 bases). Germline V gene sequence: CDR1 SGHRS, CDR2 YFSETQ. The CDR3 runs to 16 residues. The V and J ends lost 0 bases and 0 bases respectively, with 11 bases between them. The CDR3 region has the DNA TGCGCCAGCAGCTTGGCTTCGGGACTGAGCACAGATACGCAGTATTTT. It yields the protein CASSLASGLSTDTQYF.

The CDR3 sequence: CASSLGLAGAVEQFF. CDR3 sequence (DNA): TGTGCCAGCTCACTTGGACTAGCGGGAGCAGTTGAGCAGTTCTTC. The gene calls are TRBV18 and TRBJ2-1, with 13 bases fitting TRBD2. This CDR3 spans 15 amino acids. The J segment lost 9 bases and the V segment lost 4 bases, leaving 6 bases of the junction unmatched. Per the germline V gene, CDR1 is KGHSH and CDR2 is LQKENI.

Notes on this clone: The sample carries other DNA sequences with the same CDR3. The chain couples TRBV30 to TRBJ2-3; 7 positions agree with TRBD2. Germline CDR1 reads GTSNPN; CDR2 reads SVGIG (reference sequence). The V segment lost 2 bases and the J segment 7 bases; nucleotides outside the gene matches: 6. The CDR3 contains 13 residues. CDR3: CAWSSGGRNTQYF. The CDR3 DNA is TGTGCCTGGAGTTCGGGGGGTAGGAATACGCAGTATTTT. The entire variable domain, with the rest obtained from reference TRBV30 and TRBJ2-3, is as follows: SQTIHQWPATLVQPVGSPLSLECTVEGTSNPNLYWYRQAAGRGLQLLFYSVGIGQISSEVPQNLSASRPQDRQFILSSKKLLLSDSGFYLCAWSSGGRNTQYFGPGTRLTVL.

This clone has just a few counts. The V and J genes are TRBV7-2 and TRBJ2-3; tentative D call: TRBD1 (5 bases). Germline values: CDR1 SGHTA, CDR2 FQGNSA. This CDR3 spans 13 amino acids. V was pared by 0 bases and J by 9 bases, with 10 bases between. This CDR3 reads CASSLAVQGTQYF. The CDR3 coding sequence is TGTGCCAGCAGCTTAGCGGTTCAGGGAACGCAGTATTTT.

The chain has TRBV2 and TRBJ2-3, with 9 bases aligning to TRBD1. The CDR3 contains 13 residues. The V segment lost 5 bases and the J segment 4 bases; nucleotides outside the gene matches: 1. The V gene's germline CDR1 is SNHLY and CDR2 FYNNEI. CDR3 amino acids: CASSRDRADTQYF. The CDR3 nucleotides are TGTGCCAGCAGTCGGGACAGGGCAGATACGCAGTATTTT. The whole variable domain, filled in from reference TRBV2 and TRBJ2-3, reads EPEVTQTPSHQVTQMGQEVILRCVPISNHLYFYWYRQILGQKVEFLVSFYNNEISEKSEIFDDQFSVERPDGSNFTLKIRSTKLEDSAMYFCASSRDRADTQYFGPGTRLTVL.

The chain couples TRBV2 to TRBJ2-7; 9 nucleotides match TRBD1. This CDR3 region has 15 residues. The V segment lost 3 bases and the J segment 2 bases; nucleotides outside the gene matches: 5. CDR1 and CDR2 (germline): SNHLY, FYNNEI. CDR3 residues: CASSDVGQGTYEQYF. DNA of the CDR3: TGTGCCAGCAGTGATGTGGGACAGGGAACCTACGAGCAGTACTTC.

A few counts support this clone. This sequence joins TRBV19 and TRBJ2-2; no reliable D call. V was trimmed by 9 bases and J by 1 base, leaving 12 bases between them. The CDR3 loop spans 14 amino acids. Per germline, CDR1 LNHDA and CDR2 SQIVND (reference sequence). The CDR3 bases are TGTGCCAGCTCAGGCATTCGGAACACCGGGGAGCTGTTTTTT. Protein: CASSGIRNTGELFF.

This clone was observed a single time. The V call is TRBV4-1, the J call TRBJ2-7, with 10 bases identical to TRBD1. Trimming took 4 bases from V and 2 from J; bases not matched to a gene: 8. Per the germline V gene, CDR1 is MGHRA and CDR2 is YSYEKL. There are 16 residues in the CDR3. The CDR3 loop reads CASSLQPGQGTYEQYF. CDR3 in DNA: TGCGCCAGCAGCCTACAGCCGGGACAGGGGACCTACGAGCAGTACTTC.